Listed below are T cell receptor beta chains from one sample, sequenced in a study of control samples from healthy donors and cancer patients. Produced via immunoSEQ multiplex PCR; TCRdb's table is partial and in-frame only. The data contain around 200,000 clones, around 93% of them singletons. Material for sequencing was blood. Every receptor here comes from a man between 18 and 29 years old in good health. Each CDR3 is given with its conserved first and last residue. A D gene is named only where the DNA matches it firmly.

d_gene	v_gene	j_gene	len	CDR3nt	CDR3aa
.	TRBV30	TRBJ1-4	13	TGTGCCTGGAGTATCACTACGTGGGGGGAACTGTTTTTT	CAWSITTWGELFF
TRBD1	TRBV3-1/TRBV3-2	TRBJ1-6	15	TGTGCCAGCAGCCCGCGGACAGGGGCTAATTCACCCCTCCACTTT	CASSPRTGANSPLHF
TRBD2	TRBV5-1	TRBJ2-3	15	TGCGCCAGCAGACCAAGCGGGGGGGTCTCGGATACGCAGTATTTT	CASRPSGGVSDTQYF
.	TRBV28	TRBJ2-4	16	TGTGCCAGCAGTCCCGACAGAACCCTAGCCAAAAACATTCAGTACTTC	CASSPDRTLAKNIQYF
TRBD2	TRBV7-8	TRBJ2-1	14	TGTGCCAGCAGCCCCAGCAGCGGGGGATATGAGCAGTTCTTC	CASSPSSGGYEQFF
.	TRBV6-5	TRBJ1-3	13	TGTGCCAGTTACAGGGCCTCTGGAAACACCATATATTTT	CASYRASGNTIYF
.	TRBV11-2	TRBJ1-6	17	TGTGCCAGCAGCCCACGCAAGGGCTGGGTTAATAATTCACCCCTCCACTTT	CASSPRKGWVNNSPLHF
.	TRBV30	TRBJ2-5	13	TGTGCCTGGAGTGTATCCAGTAAGGAGACCCAGTACTTC	CAWSVSSKETQYF
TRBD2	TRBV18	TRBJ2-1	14	TGTGCCAGCTCACCAGGGCTAGCGGGGGGGCACCAGTTCTTC	CASSPGLAGGHQFF
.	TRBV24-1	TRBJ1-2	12	TGTGCCACCAGTGATGGCATCTATGGCTACACCTTC	CATSDGIYGYTF
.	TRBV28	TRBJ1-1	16	TGTGCCAGCAGTTTATTGCGGGGGACCGGGGGCACTGAAGCTTTCTTT	CASSLLRGTGGTEAFF
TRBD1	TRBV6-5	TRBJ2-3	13	TGTGCCAGCAGTCTGGACAGGGGGGATACGCAGTATTTT	CASSLDRGDTQYF
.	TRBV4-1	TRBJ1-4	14	TGCGCCAGCAGCCTTTGGGGGACTAATGAAAAACTGTTTTTT	CASSLWGTNEKLFF
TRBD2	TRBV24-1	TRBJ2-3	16	TGTGCCACCAGTGAACTAACTAGCGGGGGGATAGATACGCAGTATTTT	CATSELTSGGIDTQYF
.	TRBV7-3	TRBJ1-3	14	TGTGCCAGCAGCCCGGTAAGGCTTGGCAGCACCATATATTTT	CASSPVRLGSTIYF